One sample yielded the 10 T cell receptor beta chains listed below, sequenced in a study of blood T cell repertoires in COVID-19. The method was immunoSEQ multiplex PCR; TCRdb's version includes in-frame clones alone and lacks a portion of them. This table holds just under 350,000 clones, around 82% found once. The sequenced sample was peripheral blood. Receptors originate from a young man with active or convalescent COVID-19.

V is TRBV2 and J is TRBJ2-3; 7 nucleotides match TRBD1. Germline assignment: CDR1 SNHLY and CDR2 FYNNEI. Trimming removed 8 bases from V and 1 base from J; junction bases left unmatched: 6. This CDR3 region has 14 residues. The CDR3 DNA follows: TGTGCCAGCGACGGGGACAGCGGCACAGATACGCAGTATTTT. Its protein product is CASDGDSGTDTQYF. The entire variable domain, with the rest obtained from reference TRBV2 and TRBJ2-3, is as follows: EPEVTQTPSHQVTQMGQEVILRCVPISNHLYFYWYRQILGQKVEFLVSFYNNEISEKSEIFDDQFSVERPDGSNFTLKIRSTKLEDSAMYFCASDGDSGTDTQYFGPGTRLTVL.

V and J are TRBV23-1 and TRBJ2-3, with TRBD1 as a possible D gene (6 bases). TRBV23-1 is an ORF, with its function uncertain. V was trimmed by 6 bases and J by 0 bases, leaving 22 bases between them. The CDR3 is made up of 18 amino acids. CDR3 coding DNA: TGCGCCAGCAGGGGTTTCCCCGGGACAAAGGAAAGCACAGATACGCAGTATTTT. Translation gives CASRGFPGTKESTDTQYF.

V is TRBV5-1 and J is TRBJ2-1; 8 nucleotides match TRBD2. The V segment lost 2 bases and the J segment 1 base; nucleotides outside the gene matches: 23. Germline V gene sequence: CDR1 SGHRS, CDR2 YFSETQ. The CDR3 loop spans 22 amino acids. CDR3 protein: CASSLYPPTYLAGLSSYNEQFF. The CDR3 DNA sequence: TGCGCCAGCAGCTTATACCCACCGACGTACCTAGCGGGTCTTTCTTCCTACAATGAGCAGTTCTTC.

J is TRBJ2-2 and V is TRBV7-6; 9 positions match TRBD1. CDR1 is SGHVS, CDR2 FNYEAQ, per germline. V was pared by 7 bases and J by 7 bases, with 7 bases of the junction left unmatched. The CDR3 runs to 14 residues. CDR3 residues: CASTPQGAGGELFF. DNA of the CDR3: TGTGCCAGCACCCCACAGGGGGCGGGCGGGGAGCTGTTTTTT.

The genes are TRBV7-9 and TRBJ1-1; D is undetermined. This CDR3 is built from 14 residues. V lost 7 bases and J lost 0, with 12 bases in between. Per germline, CDR1 SEHNR and CDR2 FQNEAQ (reference sequence). CDR3 sequence reads: CASKPPSVNTEAFF. As DNA, the CDR3 is TGTGCCAGCAAACCCCCCAGTGTGAACACTGAAGCTTTCTTT.

This chain connects TRBV5-1 to TRBJ1-2; 7 bases are shared with TRBD1. This CDR3 is 19 amino acids long. V trimming: 4 bases; J trimming: 0 bases; junction bases outside the gene matches: 18. Germline V gives CDR1 SGHRS, CDR2 YFSETQ. The chain's CDR3 is CASSKRTGVTPSPNYGYTF. CDR3 bases: TGCGCCAGCAGCAAACGGACAGGAGTAACTCCTTCTCCTAACTATGGCTACACCTTC.

This clone was detected once. V and J are TRBV7-9 and TRBJ1-4, with D possibly being TRBD1 (5 bases). CDR3 length equals 19 residues. Germline CDR1 reads SEHNR; CDR2 reads FQNEAQ (reference sequence). Trimming took 5 bases from V and 0 from J, leaving 22 bases between them. The CDR3, as DNA: TGTGCCAGCAGCACCCCCGGGGGTTCCTCTTATGCAACTAATGAAAAACTGTTTTTT. Protein sequence: CASSTPGGSSYATNEKLFF.

The rearrangement uses TRBV3-1 (or the pseudogene TRBV3-2) and TRBJ2-5; possibly TRBD2 for D (7 bases). The CDR3 loop spans 15 amino acids. From germline, CDR1 is LGHDT and CDR2 YNNKEL (reference sequence). V gave up 4 bases and J gave up 5 bases, with 17 bases separating them. CDR3 nucleotides: TGTGCCAGCAGCCCCTTTTGGGGGGGCGAGGAGACCCAGTACTTC. This gives the protein CASSPFWGGEETQYF.

This clone was recorded many times. Other DNA sequences in the same sample also yield this CDR3. CDR3 nucleotides: TGTGCCAGTACCCCTGGGCAGGGAAGGAGCAATCAGCCCCAGCATTTT. It codes for CASTPGQGRSNQPQHF. This rearrangement joins TRBV19 to TRBJ1-5; D possibly corresponds to TRBD1 (5 bases). In germline, CDR1 is LNHDA, CDR2 SQIVND (reference sequence). Trimming left V 7 bases short and J 1 base short, with 17 bases between. This CDR3 is 16 amino acids long.

The chain recombines TRBV10-3 with TRBJ1-2; 7 bases are a match to TRBD1. V dropped 2 bases and J dropped 8; count of bases not matched to a gene: 5. CDR1 is ENHRY, CDR2 SYGVKD, per germline. The CDR3 spans 13 residues. CDR3 sequence reads: CAISEHRGLGYTF. The DNA of the CDR3 is TGTGCCATCAGTGAGCACAGGGGCTTAGGCTACACCTTC.